A single sample is the source of the 2 T cell receptor beta chains below, sequenced in a study of blood T cell repertoires in COVID-19 (dated by TCRdb to about 2020). The library came from the immunoSEQ multiplex PCR assay. TCRdb obtained this table from immuneACCESS and retained in-frame rearrangements with V and J assigned. These tables miss some clones; where compared with another copy, unresolved V genes account for less than half of the shortfall, and the remainder is unexplained. In all, the sample holds some 460,000 clones, and nearly 90% of those were seen once. Just under 2% of the sample belongs to the ten largest clones. The sample taken for sequencing was PBMCs or T cells enriched from blood (not recorded which). All receptors derive from a woman aged 18-35 years with acute COVID-19.

The chain joins TRBV12-5 to TRBJ2-7, with TRBD2 identical over 8 bases. CDR1 and CDR2 from the germline V gene are LGHNT and FRNRAP. The V gene end was trimmed by 4 bases and the J gene end by 5 bases; junction bases not matched to a gene: 4. This CDR3 spans 13 amino acids. The CDR3 loop reads CASGSRTSHEQYF. Here the CDR3 DNA reads TGTGCTAGTGGTTCCCGGACTAGCCACGAGCAGTACTTC.

The V and J genes are TRBV24-1 and TRBJ2-2; TRBD1 matches 12 bases. The CDR3 loop spans 14 amino acids. Germline CDR1 is KGHDR and CDR2 is SFDVKD. After removal of 8 bases from V and 6 bases from J, the junction contained 3 bases not matched to a gene. CDR3 sequence: CATMGQGASGELFF. In nucleotides, the CDR3 is TGTGCCACCATGGGACAGGGGGCTTCCGGGGAGCTGTTTTTT.